Shown below are 3 T cell receptor beta chains from a single sample sequenced in a study of shared clonotypes between healthy human individuals. In the naive CD8 group, cells lacked CD45RO and were positively selected for CCR7, so terminally differentiated effector memory CD45RA+ cells were left out. The assay was immunoSEQ multiplex PCR, and TCRdb's table has in-frame clones only and misses some. Of about 590,000 clones listed, around 95% are singletons. Sequenced: naive CD8+ T cells sorted from blood. The receptors here all came from a woman in her twenties or thirties in good health.

The chain links TRBV28 to TRBJ1-3; D unresolved. CDR1 and CDR2 from the germline V gene are MDHEN and SYDVKM. V lost 3 bases and J lost 4, with 10 bases in between. The CDR3 spans 14 residues. CDR3 in amino acids: CASSFTEKGNTIYF. The CDR3 DNA is TGTGCCAGCAGTTTTACAGAGAAAGGAAACACCATATATTTT.

The V and J genes are TRBV11-2 and TRBJ2-7; D perhaps matches TRBD2 (7 bases). Germline V CDR1 and CDR2: SGHAT, FQNNGV. Trimming took off 5 bases at V and 3 bases at J, with 29 bases between the two ends. There are 19 residues in the CDR3. The CDR3 bases are TGTGCCAGCAGCGCGAAGTACCGCGGGGGCAGGCCAATTAACTACGAGCAGTACTTC. Translating it yields CASSAKYRGGRPINYEQYF.

The chain employs TRBV28 and TRBJ2-3; either TRBD1 or TRBD2 may fit D (5 bases each). Deletions cut 1 base from V and 2 bases from J, with 10 bases between. CDR1 and CDR2 (germline): MDHEN, SYDVKM. The CDR3 runs to 15 residues. CDR3 in amino acids: CASSLFGGATDTQYF. In nucleotides, the CDR3 is TGTGCCAGCAGTTTATTTGGGGGAGCCACAGATACGCAGTATTTT.